This TCR beta chain comes out of a study of blood T cell repertoires in COVID-19 (TCRdb year 2020). Notes on the research overall: Collaborator samples came from the United States, Italy and Spain and covered acute and convalescent phases of COVID-19. Where HLA class I and class II types were available, the types were taken from metadata supplied by the sample provider, not from assay-based typing. Samples were obtained from the ongoing ImmuneRACE study (first 160 participants) and from 1,254 subjects provided by 6 global collaborators. A de-identified subject ID, COVID-19 status, age in years and sex were almost always included in the sample metadata. The repertoires were released in a freely available public database meant as a resource for research on the immune response to SARS-CoV-2. The material from the prospective study consisted of cDNA or gDNA derived from T cells, B-cell-depleted T cells, or PBMCs. The dataset comprised deeply sampled blood TCRbeta repertoires from subjects exposed to, actively infected with, or recovered from COVID-19. The paper as a whole reports these results and caveats: The quantity of clinical and demographic metadata differed by source and by participant and was supplied without curation.

TCRbeta CDR3 regions were amplified from genomic DNA using the immunoSEQ Assay, a bias-controlled multiplex PCR. Processing in the source paper ran as follows. The number of nucleated cells in each sample was estimated by amplification of reference gene primers within the assay. Sequence reads were collapsed and filtered to measure the absolute abundance of every unique TCRbeta CDR3 rearrangement. Productive Simpson clonality was computed per sample as the square root of Simpson's diversity index over productive rearrangements. TCRdb retrieved this table from immuneACCESS and kept in-frame rearrangements only. Not all clones are present; in checked studies, unresolved V genes account for under half, and no reason is known for the remainder. V, J and clone size reflect that table, while D and trimming were determined from the DNA. The sample yields around 100,000 clones; about 85% were counted once. The biggest ten clones account for approximately 1.5% of the sample.

Whole blood was collected in K2EDTA tubes by collaborating institutions according to the institutions' own protocols. Collaborator samples were shipped for TCRbeta analysis as frozen whole blood, isolated PBMCs, or DNA extracted from either sample type. As regards this clone: The antigen it recognizes is unknown. The sample holds no much larger clone one base away, and base qualities are not on file.

In the germline V gene, CDR1 corresponds to SNHLY and CDR2 to FYNNEI. Trimming removed 7 bases from V and 6 bases from J, leaving 7 bases between the germline ends. The CDR3 goes from the cysteine to the phenylalanine over 11 residues. Here the CDR3 DNA is all that survives: 33 bases in frame from base 1. The receptor comes from a man between 35 and 55 years old with acute or convalescent COVID-19. The sequencing sample was made of peripheral blood. The chain is encoded by TRBV2 joined to TRBJ2-1; TRBD1 is perhaps the D gene, given 6 matching bases. The CDR3 is CASNRVNEQFF. The sequenced DNA is TGTGCCAGCAACAGGGTCAATGAGCAGTTCTTC.